This TCR beta chain comes out of a study of blood T cells in healthy people across ages. Study at large: Per every two T cells, about one barcoded beta molecule was captured by template switching. Regarding the study as a whole: Strongly correlated with naive T cell percentage was TCR beta diversity. Estimated diversity that came from one million T cells was considered an underestimate.

As concerns this clonotype: What it binds is not known.

The ends were cut back, 0 bases at V and 5 bases at J, with 10 bases in the middle. CDR1 and CDR2 (germline): DFQATT, SNEGSKA (reference sequence). The CDR3 contains 13 residues. Primers used in a second PCR of roughly 6 to 11 cycles were a sample-barcoded 5' primer and a J-beta primer mix. TCRdb ran MiXCR on the 5' RACE reads and lists one entry per CDR3 protein. This sample has 800,000 to 1,000,000 distinct CDR3 sequences, with around 48% found just once. The rearrangement joins TRBV20-1 to TRBJ1-2, with a weak D call TRBD1 (5 bases). This TCR came from a man aged 25 to 40 in good health. The sample comprised blood. CDR3 bases: TGCAGTGCTAGAGAGCCAGGGCGGTATGGCTACACCTTC. Protein: CSAREPGRYGYTF.